Listed here are 10 T cell receptor beta chains from one sample, sequenced in a study of blood T cell repertoires in COVID-19. Assay used: immunoSEQ multiplex PCR; TCRdb lists only in-frame clones, some missing. The repertoire includes about 260,000 clones, about 87% of them detected once, and around 5% sits in the top ten. The sequencing input was peripheral blood. The receptors come from a woman in her fifties or sixties with COVID-19, enrolled during active disease.

This clone appeared a few times. The chain combines TRBV30 with TRBJ1-4, with TRBD1 identical over 8 bases. The germline V gene encodes CDR1 GTSNPN and CDR2 SVGIG (reference sequence). This CDR3 spans 12 amino acids. The V gene end was trimmed by 5 bases and the J gene end by 8 bases; junction bases not matched to a gene: 4. In nucleotides, the CDR3 is TGTGCCTGGTCGACAGGGGCGGAAAAACTGTTTTTT. This sequence encodes CAWSTGAEKLFF.

The chain has TRBV19 and TRBJ1-2, with D perhaps matching TRBD1 (5 bases). Germline-derived CDR1 and CDR2 are LNHDA and SQIVND (reference sequence). V lost 3 bases and J 4 bases, leaving 9 bases between the germline ends. This CDR3 has 13 amino acids. As DNA, the CDR3 is TGTGCCAGTAGTATGAAGGGGCTCTATGGCTACACCTTC. Amino acid sequence: CASSMKGLYGYTF.

This clone has a single count. The chain is built from TRBV19 and TRBJ2-3, with TRBD2 identical over 7 bases. V trimming: 9 bases; J trimming: 4 bases; junction bases outside the gene matches: 7. This CDR3 has 13 amino acids. Looked up from germline, CDR1 is LNHDA and CDR2 is SQIVND (reference sequence). The CDR3 nucleotides are TGTGCCAGCGGGGGGTCAAGATCAGATACGCAGTATTTT. The encoded protein is CASGGSRSDTQYF.

The chain is built from TRBV30 and TRBJ2-7; weak D call: TRBD2 (5 bases). V lost 2 bases, J lost 5 bases, and 16 bases lay in between. The CDR3 length is 14 residues. Germline assignment: CDR1 GTSNPN and CDR2 SVGIG (reference sequence). CDR3 amino acids: CAWSHRGRSHEQYF. The CDR3 DNA follows: TGTGCCTGGAGTCACCGGGGTCGATCCCACGAGCAGTACTTC.

V gene TRBV6-5 combines with J gene TRBJ1-1; 7 nucleotides align to TRBD1. The length of the CDR3 is 13 residues. The trim removed 11 bases at V and 5 bases at J, leaving 11 bases unmatched. CDR1 is MNHEY and CDR2 is SVGAGI in the germline V gene. Written as DNA, the CDR3 is TGTGCCTCCATCCGACAGGGTGGGACTGAAGCTTTCTTT. It is translated as CASIRQGGTEAFF.

The CDR3, as DNA: TGTGCCAGCAGCCGACAGGGGGTGAGGGATAGGGCCCTCCACTTT. Its translation is CASSRQGVRDRALHF. J is TRBJ1-6 and V is TRBV6-5, with TRBD1 matching 9 bases. With V trimmed by 6 bases and J by 14 bases, 14 bases remained unmatched. The CDR3 has 15 residues. Germline lookup yields CDR1 MNHEY and CDR2 SVGAGI.

This chain links TRBV7-6 with TRBJ1-3, with a tentative D call TRBD1 (5 bases). CDR1 is SGHVS, CDR2 FNYEAQ, per germline. V was pared by 2 bases and J by 2 bases, with 13 bases between. The CDR3 covers 16 residues. This CDR3 is CASSLKTVGAGNTIYF. The DNA of the CDR3 is TGTGCCAGCAGCTTAAAGACAGTTGGGGCTGGAAACACCATATATTTT.

This clone appeared a few times. CDR3 DNA: TGTGCCAGCAAACAGGGGGCGGATAATTCACCCCTCCACTTT. This codes for CASKQGADNSPLHF. The rearrangement uses TRBV19 and TRBJ1-6; 9 nucleotides align to TRBD1. V lost 9 bases, J lost 5 bases, and 5 bases stayed unmatched. Looked up from germline, CDR1 is LNHDA and CDR2 is SQIVND (reference sequence). The CDR3 has 14 residues.

The chain carries TRBV5-4 and TRBJ1-1; no clear D. With 4 bases removed from V and 3 bases from J, the gap between germline ends came to 10 bases. This CDR3 has 13 residues. Germline V gene sequence: CDR1 SGHNT, CDR2 YYREEE (reference sequence). This chain's CDR3 is CASSARVDTEAFF. The CDR3 nucleotides read TGTGCCAGCAGCGCTCGGGTGGACACTGAAGCTTTCTTT.

As for this clone: The same CDR3 is also encoded by other DNA sequences in this sample. The chain combines TRBV5-4 with TRBJ1-2; D remains unclear. The V and J ends lost 0 bases and 5 bases respectively, with 11 bases between them. Germline V gene data show CDR1 as SGHNT and CDR2 as YYREEE (reference sequence). The CDR3 covers 14 residues. The CDR3 coding sequence is TGTGCCAGCAGCTTGGCGGGAGCGAAGTATGGCTACACCTTC. This sequence encodes CASSLAGAKYGYTF.